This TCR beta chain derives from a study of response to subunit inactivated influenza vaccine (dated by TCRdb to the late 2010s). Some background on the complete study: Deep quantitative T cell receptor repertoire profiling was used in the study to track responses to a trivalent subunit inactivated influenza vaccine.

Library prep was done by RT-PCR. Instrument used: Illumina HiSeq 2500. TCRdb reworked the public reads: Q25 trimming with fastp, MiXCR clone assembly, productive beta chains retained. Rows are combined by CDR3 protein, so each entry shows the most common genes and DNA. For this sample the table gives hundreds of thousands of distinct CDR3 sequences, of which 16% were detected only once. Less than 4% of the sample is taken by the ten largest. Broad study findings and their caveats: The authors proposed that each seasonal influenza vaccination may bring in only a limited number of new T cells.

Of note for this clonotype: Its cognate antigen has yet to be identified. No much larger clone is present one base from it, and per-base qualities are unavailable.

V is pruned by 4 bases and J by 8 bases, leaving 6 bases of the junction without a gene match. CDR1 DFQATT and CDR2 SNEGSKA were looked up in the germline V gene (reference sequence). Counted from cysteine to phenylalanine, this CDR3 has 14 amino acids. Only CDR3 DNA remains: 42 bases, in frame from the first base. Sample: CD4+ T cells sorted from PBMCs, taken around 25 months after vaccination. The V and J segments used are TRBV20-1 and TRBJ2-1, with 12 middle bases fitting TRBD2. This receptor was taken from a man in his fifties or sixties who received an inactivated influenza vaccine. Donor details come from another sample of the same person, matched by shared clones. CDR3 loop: CSAMTSGGGDEQFF. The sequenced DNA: TGCAGTGCTATGACTAGCGGGGGCGGGGATGAGCAGTTCTTC.